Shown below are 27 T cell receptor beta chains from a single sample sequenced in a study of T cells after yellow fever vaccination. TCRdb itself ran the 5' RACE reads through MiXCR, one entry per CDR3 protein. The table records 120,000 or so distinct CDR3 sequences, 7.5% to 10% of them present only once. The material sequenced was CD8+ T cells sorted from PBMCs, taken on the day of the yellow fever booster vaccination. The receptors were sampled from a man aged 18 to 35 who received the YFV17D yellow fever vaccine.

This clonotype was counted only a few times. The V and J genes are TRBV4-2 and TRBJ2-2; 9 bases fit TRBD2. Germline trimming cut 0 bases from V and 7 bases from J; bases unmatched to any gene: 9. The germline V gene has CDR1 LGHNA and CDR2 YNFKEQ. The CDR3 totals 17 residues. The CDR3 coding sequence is TGTGCCAGCAGCCAAGATCCGGGCGGGGGGGCCGACGGGGAGCTGTTTTTT. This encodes CASSQDPGGGADGELFF.

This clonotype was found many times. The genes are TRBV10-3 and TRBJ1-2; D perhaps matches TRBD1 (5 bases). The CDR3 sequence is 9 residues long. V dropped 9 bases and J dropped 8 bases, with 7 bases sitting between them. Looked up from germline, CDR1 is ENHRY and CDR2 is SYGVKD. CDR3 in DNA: TGTGCCATAGGGGACGGCTACACCTTC. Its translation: CAIGDGYTF.

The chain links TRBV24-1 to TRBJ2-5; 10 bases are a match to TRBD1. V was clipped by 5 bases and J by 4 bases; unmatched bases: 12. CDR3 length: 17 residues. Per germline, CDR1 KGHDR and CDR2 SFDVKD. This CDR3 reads CATSVPFRDRGGETQYF. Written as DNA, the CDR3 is TGTGCCACCAGTGTCCCCTTTAGGGACAGGGGAGGAGAGACCCAGTACTTC.

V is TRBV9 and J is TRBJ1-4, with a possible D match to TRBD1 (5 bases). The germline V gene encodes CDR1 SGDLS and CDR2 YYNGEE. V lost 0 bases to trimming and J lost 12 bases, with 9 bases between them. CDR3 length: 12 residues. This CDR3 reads CASSVDGGELFF. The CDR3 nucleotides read TGTGCCAGCAGCGTAGACGGGGGTGAACTGTTTTTT.

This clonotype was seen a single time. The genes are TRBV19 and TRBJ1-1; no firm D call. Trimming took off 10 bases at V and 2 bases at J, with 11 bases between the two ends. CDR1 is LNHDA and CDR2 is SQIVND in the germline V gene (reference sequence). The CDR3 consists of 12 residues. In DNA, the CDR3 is TGTGCCATTGGGGATTTAAACACTGAAGCTTTCTTT. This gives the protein CAIGDLNTEAFF.

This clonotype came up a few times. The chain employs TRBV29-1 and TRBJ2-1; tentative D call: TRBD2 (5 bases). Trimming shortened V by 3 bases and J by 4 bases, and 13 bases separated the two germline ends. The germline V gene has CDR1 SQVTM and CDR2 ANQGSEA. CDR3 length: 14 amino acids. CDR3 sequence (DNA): TGCAGCGTTGATATACTAGGACCATACAATGAGCAGTTCTTC. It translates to CSVDILGPYNEQFF.

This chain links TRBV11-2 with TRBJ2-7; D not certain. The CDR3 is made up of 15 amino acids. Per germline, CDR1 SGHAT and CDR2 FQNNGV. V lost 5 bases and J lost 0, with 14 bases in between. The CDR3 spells CASSPSLTSSYEQYF. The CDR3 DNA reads TGTGCCAGCAGCCCCTCCCTTACGAGCTCCTACGAGCAGTACTTC.

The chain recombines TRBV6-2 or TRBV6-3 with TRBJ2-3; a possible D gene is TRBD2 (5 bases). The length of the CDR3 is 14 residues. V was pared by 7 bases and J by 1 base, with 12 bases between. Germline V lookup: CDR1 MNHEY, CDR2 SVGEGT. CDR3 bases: TGTGCCAGCACCCAAACGAGGGGCACAGATACGCAGTATTTT. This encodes CASTQTRGTDTQYF.

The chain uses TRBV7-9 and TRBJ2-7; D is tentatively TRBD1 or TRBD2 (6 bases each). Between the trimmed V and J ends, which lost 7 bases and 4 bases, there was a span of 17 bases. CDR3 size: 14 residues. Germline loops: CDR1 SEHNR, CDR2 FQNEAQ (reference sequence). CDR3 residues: CASTSRDKPYEQYV. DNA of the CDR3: TGTGCCAGCACCTCGCGGGACAAACCTTACGAGCAGTACGTC.

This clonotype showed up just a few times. The CDR3 DNA reads as TGTGCCAGCAGCTTAGTGATCAGCGTCCAAGAGACCCAGTACTTC. Translating gives CASSLVISVQETQYF. The genes are TRBV7-2 and TRBJ2-5; D is uncertain. Germline lookup yields CDR1 SGHTA and CDR2 FQGNSA. The CDR3 is made up of 15 amino acids. Trimming left V 1 base short and J 1 base short, with 10 bases between.

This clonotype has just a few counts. CDR3 nucleotide sequence: TGTGCCAGCAGCTTGGGATTGGACAGGGGCACCGGGGAGCTGTTTTTT. Translation: CASSLGLDRGTGELFF. The chain has TRBV5-5 and TRBJ2-2; TRBD1 matches 9 bases. CDR1 and CDR2 from the germline V gene are SGHKS and YYEKEE (reference sequence). V was clipped by 0 bases and J by 4 bases; unmatched bases: 4. The CDR3 has 16 amino acids.

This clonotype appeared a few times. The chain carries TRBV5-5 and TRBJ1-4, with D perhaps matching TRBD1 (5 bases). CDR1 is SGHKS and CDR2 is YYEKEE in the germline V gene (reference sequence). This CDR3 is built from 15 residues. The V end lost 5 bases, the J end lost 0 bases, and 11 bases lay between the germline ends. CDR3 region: CASSQGHATNEKLFF. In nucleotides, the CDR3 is TGTGCCAGCAGTCAGGGCCACGCAACTAATGAAAAACTGTTTTTT.

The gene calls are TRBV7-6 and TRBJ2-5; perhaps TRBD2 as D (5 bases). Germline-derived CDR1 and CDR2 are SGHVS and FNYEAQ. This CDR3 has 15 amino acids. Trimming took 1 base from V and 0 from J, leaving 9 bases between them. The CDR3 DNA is TGTGCCAGCAGCTTAGTTTACGGGAACCAAGAGACCCAGTACTTC. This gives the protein CASSLVYGNQETQYF.

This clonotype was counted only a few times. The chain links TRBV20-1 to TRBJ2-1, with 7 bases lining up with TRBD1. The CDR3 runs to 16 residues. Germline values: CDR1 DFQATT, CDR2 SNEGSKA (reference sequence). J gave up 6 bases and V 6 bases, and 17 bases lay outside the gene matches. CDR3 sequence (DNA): TGCAGTGCAAATGAAGGGGGCCCCTTTAGGATCAATGAGCAGTTCTTC. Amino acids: CSANEGGPFRINEQFF.

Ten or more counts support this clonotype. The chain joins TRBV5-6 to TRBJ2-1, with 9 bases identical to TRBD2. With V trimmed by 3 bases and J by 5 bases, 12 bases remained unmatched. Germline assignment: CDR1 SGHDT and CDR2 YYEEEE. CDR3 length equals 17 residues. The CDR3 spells CASSSNLAGDLHNEQFF. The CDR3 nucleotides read TGTGCCAGCAGCTCTAACTTAGCGGGGGACCTCCACAATGAGCAGTTCTTC.

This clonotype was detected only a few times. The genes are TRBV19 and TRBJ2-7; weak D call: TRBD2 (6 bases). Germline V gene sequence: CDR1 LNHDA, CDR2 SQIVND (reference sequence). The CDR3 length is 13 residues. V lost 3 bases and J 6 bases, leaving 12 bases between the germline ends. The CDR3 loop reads CASSMVGGGEQYF. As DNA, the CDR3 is TGTGCCAGTAGTATGGTCGGGGGAGGCGAGCAGTACTTC.

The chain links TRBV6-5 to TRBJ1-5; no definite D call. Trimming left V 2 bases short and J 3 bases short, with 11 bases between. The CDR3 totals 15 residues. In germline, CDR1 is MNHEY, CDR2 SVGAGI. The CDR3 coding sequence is TGTGCCAGCAGTTACGGTATCGGTATCAATCAGCCCCAGCATTTT. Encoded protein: CASSYGIGINQPQHF.

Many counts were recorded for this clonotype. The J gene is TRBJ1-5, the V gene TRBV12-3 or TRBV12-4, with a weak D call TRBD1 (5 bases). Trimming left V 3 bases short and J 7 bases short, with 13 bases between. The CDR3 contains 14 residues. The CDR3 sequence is CASSLARALQPQHF. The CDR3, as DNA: TGTGCCAGCAGTTTGGCCAGGGCTTTGCAGCCCCAGCATTTT.

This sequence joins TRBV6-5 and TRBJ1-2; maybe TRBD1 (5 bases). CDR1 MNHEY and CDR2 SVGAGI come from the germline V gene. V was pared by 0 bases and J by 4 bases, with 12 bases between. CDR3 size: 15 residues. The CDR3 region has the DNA TGTGCCAGCAGTTACTCGGGGCAGTTGCCCTATGGCTACACCTTC. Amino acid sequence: CASSYSGQLPYGYTF.

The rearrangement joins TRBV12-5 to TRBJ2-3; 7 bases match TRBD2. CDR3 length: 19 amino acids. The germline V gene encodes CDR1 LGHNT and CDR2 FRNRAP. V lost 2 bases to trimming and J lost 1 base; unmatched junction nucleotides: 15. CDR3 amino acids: CASGLTPGLAETGTDTQYF. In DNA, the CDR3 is TGTGCTAGTGGTTTGACCCCGGGGCTAGCGGAAACGGGCACAGATACGCAGTATTTT.

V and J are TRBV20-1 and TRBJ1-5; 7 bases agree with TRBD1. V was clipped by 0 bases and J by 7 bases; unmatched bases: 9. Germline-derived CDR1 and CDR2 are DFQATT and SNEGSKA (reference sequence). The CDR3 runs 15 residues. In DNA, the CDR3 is TGCAGTGCTAGAGATTTGCAGGGGGTGCGCCAGCCCCAGCATTTT. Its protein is CSARDLQGVRQPQHF.

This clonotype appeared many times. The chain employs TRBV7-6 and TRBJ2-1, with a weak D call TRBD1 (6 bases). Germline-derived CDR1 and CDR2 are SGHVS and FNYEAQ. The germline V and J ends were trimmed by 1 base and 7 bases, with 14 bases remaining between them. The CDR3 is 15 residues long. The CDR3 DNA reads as TGTGCCAGCAGCTTAGTTATGGGGGCCGTAAATGAGCAGTTCTTC. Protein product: CASSLVMGAVNEQFF.

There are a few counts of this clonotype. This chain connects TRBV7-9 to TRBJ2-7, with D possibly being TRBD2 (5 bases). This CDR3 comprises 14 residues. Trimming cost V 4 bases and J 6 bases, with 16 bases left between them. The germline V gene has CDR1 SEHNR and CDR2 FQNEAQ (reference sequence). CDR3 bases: TGTGCCAGCAGCTCGAGTTTTGAGGGAAGCGAGCAGTACTTC. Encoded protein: CASSSSFEGSEQYF.

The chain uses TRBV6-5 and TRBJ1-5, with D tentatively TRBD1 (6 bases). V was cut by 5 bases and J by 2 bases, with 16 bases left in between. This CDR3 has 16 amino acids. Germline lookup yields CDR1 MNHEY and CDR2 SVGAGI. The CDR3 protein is CASSLTGSPGNQPQHF. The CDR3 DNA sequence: TGTGCCAGCAGTCTGACAGGCTCCCCTGGCAATCAGCCCCAGCATTTT.

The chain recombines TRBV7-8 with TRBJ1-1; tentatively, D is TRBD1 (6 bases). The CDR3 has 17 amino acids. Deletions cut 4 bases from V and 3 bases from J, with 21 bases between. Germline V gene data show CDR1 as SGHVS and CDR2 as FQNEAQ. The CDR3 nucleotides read TGTGCCAGCAGCTCAGACAGGATGGGACCGGGGGACACTGAAGCTTTCTTT. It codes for CASSSDRMGPGDTEAFF. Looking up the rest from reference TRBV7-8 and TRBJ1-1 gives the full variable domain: GAGVSQSPRYKVAKRGQDVALRCDPISGHVSLFWYQQALGQGPEFLTYFQNEAQLDKSGLPSDRFFAERPEGSVSTLKIQRTQQEDSAVYLCASSSDRMGPGDTEAFFGQGTRLTVV.

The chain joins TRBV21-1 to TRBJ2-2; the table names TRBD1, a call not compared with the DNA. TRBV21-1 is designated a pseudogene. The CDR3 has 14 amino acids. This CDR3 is CANKIRGPPLELFF. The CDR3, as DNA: TGTGCCAATAAAATCCGCGGGCCCCCGTTGGAGCTGTTTTTT.

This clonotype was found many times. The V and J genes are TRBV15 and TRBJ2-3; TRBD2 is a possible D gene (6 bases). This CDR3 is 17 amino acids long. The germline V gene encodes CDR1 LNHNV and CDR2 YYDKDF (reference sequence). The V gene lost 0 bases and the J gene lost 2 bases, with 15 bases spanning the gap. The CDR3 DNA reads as TGTGCCACCAGCAGAGATATTGGGACTGGGAACACAGATACGCAGTATTTT. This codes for CATSRDIGTGNTDTQYF.